The rows below give T cell receptor beta chains drawn from one sample of a study of cytomegalovirus exposure and HLA in healthy donors. Generated by immunoSEQ multiplex PCR, the TCRdb table keeps only in-frame clones and is missing some. The sample consists of 120,000 to 150,000 clones, around 80% of them appearing once. Sequencing was performed on PBMCs. The source of these receptors is a female donor in good health and CMV-seronegative. The CDR3 runs from the conserved cysteine through the conserved F or W. D genes are given only for firm matches. Where a row states a size, it is once, few, many or the class of an expanded clone; other rows omit it.

v_gene,d_gene,len,j_gene,abundance,CDR3nt,CDR3aa
TRBV6-6,TRBD1,14,TRBJ2-5,.,TGTGCCAGCAGCCCCCGACAGGGGGCGGAGACCCAGTACTTC,CASSPRQGAETQYF
TRBV4-2,TRBD1,15,TRBJ1-4,.,TGTGCCAGCAGCCTCGCTGGGACAGAGAATGAAAAACTGTTTTTT,CASSLAGTENEKLFF
TRBV4-1,TRBD1,15,TRBJ1-1,.,TGCGCCAGCAGCCGTGGACAGGGATGGGTCACTGAAGCTTTCTTT,CASSRGQGWVTEAFF
TRBV11-3,.,13,TRBJ2-3,once,TGTGCCAGCAGCTTAGGCTGGGCTGATACGCAGTATTTT,CASSLGWADTQYF
TRBV6-5,.,14,TRBJ2-2,.,TGTGCCAGCAGGGCCCCACAGGGAACCGGGGAGCTGTTTTTT,CASRAPQGTGELFF
TRBV10-1,.,13,TRBJ2-3,.,TGCGCCAGTACTACAGGGCCCGGGGATACGCAGTATTTT,CASTTGPGDTQYF
TRBV4-1,TRBD2,17,TRBJ2-5,.,TGCGCCAGCAGCCAAACCCCCTTAGCGGGATGGGGAGAGACCCAGTACTTC,CASSQTPLAGWGETQYF
TRBV27,TRBD2,16,TRBJ2-1,.,TGTGCCAGCAGTTTAGCTGGGGGGGATTTCGGTGGCGAGCAGTTCTTC,CASSLAGGDFGGEQFF
TRBV12-1,.,16,TRBJ2-5,.,TGTGCCAGCAGCTTTCATGGCGGGAGGTGGCGAGAGACCCAGTACTTC,CASSFHGGRWRETQYF
TRBV5-1,TRBD1,14,TRBJ1-2,.,TGCGCCAGCCAAAGCACAGGGGGCCTATCTGGCTACACCTTC,CASQSTGGLSGYTF
TRBV5-8,.,12,TRBJ2-3,.,.,CASSWGVGAKYF
TRBV2,.,14,TRBJ1-2,.,TGTGCCAGCAGCCCCCCCGAACTGAACTATGGCTACACCTTC,CASSPPELNYGYTF
TRBV27,TRBD1,15,TRBJ2-7,.,TGTGCCAGCAGTCCCGAAGGACAGGGCTCCTACGAGCAGTACTTC,CASSPEGQGSYEQYF
TRBV6-1,TRBD1,12,TRBJ2-7,.,TGTGCCAACTCGGGACAGGGGGACGAGCAGTACTTC,CANSGQGDEQYF
TRBV5-4,TRBD2,15,TRBJ2-7,.,TGTGCCAGCAGCCCAGGGACTAGCGGGAAGGGCGAGCAGTACTTC,CASSPGTSGKGEQYF
TRBV9,TRBD1,15,TRBJ1-1,.,TGTGCCAGCAGCAAGCCCGGGACAGCGAACACTGAAGCTTTCTTT,CASSKPGTANTEAFF
TRBV29-1,.,14,TRBJ2-7,.,TGCAGCGTTTCCCCTGGGCTGGACTCCTACGAGCAGTACTTC,CSVSPGLDSYEQYF
TRBV27,TRBD1,14,TRBJ2-1,few,TGTGCCAGCAGGGACGTGACAGGGAGCAATGAGCAGTTCTTC,CASRDVTGSNEQFF
TRBV29-1,TRBD1,12,TRBJ1-5,once,TGCAGCGTTGCCGACAGGGAACAGCCCCAGCATTTT,CSVADREQPQHF
TRBV27,.,15,TRBJ2-7,.,TGTGCCAGCAGTTTATACTTGGCGGACTCCTACGAGCAGTACTTC,CASSLYLADSYEQYF
TRBV5-1,TRBD2,15,TRBJ2-2,.,TGCGCCAGCAGCTTGCTCCTAGCGGGAGCCGGGGAGCTGTTTTTT,CASSLLLAGAGELFF
TRBV2,.,12,TRBJ2-7,.,TGTGCCAGCAGCGGTGGGAGGTACGAGCAGTACTTC,CASSGGRYEQYF
TRBV5-5,.,13,TRBJ2-5,.,TGTGCCAGCAGCTCGTGGTCGGGAGAGACCCAGTACTTC,CASSSWSGETQYF
TRBV9,TRBD2,14,TRBJ2-5,.,TGTGCCAGCAGCCCCAGGACTAGTTCAAAGACCCAGTACTTC,CASSPRTSSKTQYF
TRBV9,TRBD1,16,TRBJ2-1,.,TGTGCCAGCAGCGCGGGGACAGTTCGTCCCTACAATGAGCAGTTCTTC,CASSAGTVRPYNEQFF
TRBV29-1,.,13,TRBJ2-5,few,TGCAGCGATAGAAAACAGGGACAAGAGACCCAGTACTTC,CSDRKQGQETQYF
TRBV5-6,.,15,TRBJ2-1,.,TGTGCCAGCAGCTTGGGCGGGATCACCTACAATGAGCAGTTCTTC,CASSLGGITYNEQFF
TRBV5-1,TRBD1,14,TRBJ2-1,.,TGCGCCAGCAGCAACCAGGGGGACGGCAATGAGCAGTTCTTC,CASSNQGDGNEQFF
TRBV15,TRBD1,14,TRBJ2-7,.,TGTGCCACCAGCAGCGGACAGGGACCCTACGAGCAGTACTTC,CATSSGQGPYEQYF
TRBV10-3,.,12,TRBJ2-7,once,TGTGCCATCGGGGACACCTCCTACGAGCAGTACTTC,CAIGDTSYEQYF
TRBV19,TRBD1,13,TRBJ1-4,few,TGTGCCAGTTCGGACAGGGGATATGAAAAACTGTTTTTT,CASSDRGYEKLFF
TRBV5-1,.,14,TRBJ2-7,.,TGCGCCAGCAGCTTGGAGGGGTGGGGCTACGAGCAGTACTTC,CASSLEGWGYEQYF
TRBV28,.,12,TRBJ2-7,.,TGTGCCAGCACCACAGGGACCTACGAGCAGTACTTC,CASTTGTYEQYF
TRBV27,TRBD2,15,TRBJ2-7,few,TGTGCCAGCAGTTTTACGGGGGAGGGCTCCTACGAGCAGTACTTC,CASSFTGEGSYEQYF
TRBV18,.,13,TRBJ2-5,.,TGTGCCAGCTCACCAGGCAGGAAAGAGACCCAGTACTTC,CASSPGRKETQYF
TRBV19,TRBD1,15,TRBJ2-1,.,TGTGCCAGTAATCCCGTCGACAGGGACTACAATGAGCAGTTCTTC,CASNPVDRDYNEQFF
TRBV2,.,16,TRBJ2-4,.,TGTGCCAGCAGTGAAACTTGGGCCCTAGCCAAAAACATTCAGTACTTC,CASSETWALAKNIQYF
TRBV7-9,TRBD2,16,TRBJ2-2,.,TGTGCCAGCAGCGGGCGGGGGGGTGAATCCATCGGGGAGCTGTTTTTT,CASSGRGGESIGELFF
TRBV7-9,.,16,TRBJ2-7,few,TGTGCCAGCAGCTTAGTTGGGGCACAGGGTCGGTACGAGCAGTACTTC,CASSLVGAQGRYEQYF
TRBV28,.,15,TRBJ2-7,.,TGTGCCAGCAGCTCGTATACCGAGCGGACGGGGGAGCAGTACTTC,CASSSYTERTGEQYF
TRBV10-3,TRBD1,14,TRBJ1-2,.,TGTGCCATCCGAAACAGGGGGCAGAACTATGGCTACACCTTC,CAIRNRGQNYGYTF
TRBV7-2,TRBD2,17,TRBJ2-1,.,TGTGCCAGCAGCGCAAGTCGGACTAGCGGGAGCGACAATGAGCAGTTCTTC,CASSASRTSGSDNEQFF
TRBV27,.,14,TRBJ1-1,.,TGTGCCAGCAGTTTATCGGCAGGCATCCCTGAAGCTTTCTTT,CASSLSAGIPEAFF
TRBV5-1,.,13,TRBJ2-7,.,TGCGCCAGCGCGAAACTCGACTCATACGAGCAGTACTTC,CASAKLDSYEQYF
TRBV28,.,18,TRBJ2-5,.,TGTGCCAGCAGTACTCAAAAGACAGGAAATCCCGCCCAAGAGACCCAGTACTTC,CASSTQKTGNPAQETQYF
TRBV5-1,TRBD2,12,TRBJ2-7,.,TGCGCCAGCAGCGGACTAGCCTACGAGCAGTACTTC,CASSGLAYEQYF
TRBV5-1,.,13,TRBJ2-7,.,TGCGCCAGCAGCTTGGGAGCCTCCTACGAGCAGTACTTC,CASSLGASYEQYF